This T cell receptor (beta chain) was identified in a study of blood T cell repertoires in COVID-19. Study in general: Whether acute or convalescent, the COVID-19 samples came from the United States, Italy and Spain. T cells, B-cell-depleted T cells, or PBMCs supplied cDNA or gDNA.

Original data processing: Researchers report that nucleated cell counts were estimated from reference gene primer amplification. The method was immunoSEQ multiplex PCR; TCRdb's version includes in-frame clones alone and lacks a portion of them. V and J calls and clone size are those listed in that table; D and trimming were worked out from the DNA. The data contain roughly 69,000 clones, roughly four fifths of them singletons. Sequenced: peripheral blood. This TCR came from a human donor in a cohort sampled during active COVID-19.

The CDR3 sequence is CSIGQGRSYEQYF. CDR3 DNA sequence: TGCAGCATAGGACAGGGGAGATCCTACGAGCAGTACTTC. The V gene is TRBV29-1, the J gene TRBJ2-7, with 9 positions matching TRBD1. This CDR3 has 13 residues. Germline V CDR1 and CDR2: SQVTM, ANQGSEA. V dropped 8 bases and J dropped 1; count of bases not matched to a gene: 6.